This T cell receptor beta chain is from a study of T cells and Merkel cell carcinoma outcomes (dated by TCRdb to 2020 to 2022). As for the study more broadly: The study looked at whether the tumor T-cell repertoire and T-cell density could predict clinical outcome in patients with Merkel cell carcinoma.

A note on this clone: Its antigen specificity is not known. Per-nucleotide qualities are absent, and no much larger clonotype sits a single base away.

The samples were obtained from people who had Merkel cell carcinoma. Overall results and qualifications from the work: According to the report, clinical outcomes in Merkel cell carcinoma patients could be predicted using T-cell density together with features of the T-cell repertoire.

The protocol used for the library was the immunoSEQ multiplex PCR assay. TCRdb took over this immuneACCESS table, retaining in-frame rearrangements with V and J assigned. Such tables are incomplete; in checked studies, under half of the missing clones stem from an unresolved V gene, and the remainder is unexplained. Counted in this sample were some 2,000 clones; more than 85% of them appeared once. In total, the top ten clones hold roughly 3.7% of the sample. CDR1 and CDR2 were assigned from the germline V gene (reference sequence) as MNHEY and SMNVEV. Trimming at the junction amounts to 6 bases on V and 4 bases on J, and the germline ends lie 13 bases apart. Counted from cysteine to phenylalanine, this CDR3 has 13 amino acids. Only the CDR3 part of the read is kept: 39 bases, read in frame from the first base.

The TCR comes from a human donor with Merkel cell carcinoma. The chain uses TRBV27 and TRBJ2-7; confidence is insufficient to name the D gene. Input material: tumor tissue from Merkel cell carcinoma. The DNA sequence follows: TGTGCCAGCAGACTCAACCCTCTGTACGAGCAGTACTTC. Its translation reads: CASRLNPLYEQYF.